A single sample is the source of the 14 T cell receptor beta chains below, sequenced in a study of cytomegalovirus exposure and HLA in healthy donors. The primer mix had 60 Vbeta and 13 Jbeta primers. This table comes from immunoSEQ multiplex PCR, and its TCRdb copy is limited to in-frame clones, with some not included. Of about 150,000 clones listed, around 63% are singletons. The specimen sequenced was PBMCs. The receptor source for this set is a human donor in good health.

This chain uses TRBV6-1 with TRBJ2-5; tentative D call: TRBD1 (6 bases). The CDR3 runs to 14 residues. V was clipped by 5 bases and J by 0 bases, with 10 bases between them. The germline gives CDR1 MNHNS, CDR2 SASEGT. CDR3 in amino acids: CASSKTGYQETQYF. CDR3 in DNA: TGTGCCAGCAGTAAAACAGGGTACCAAGAGACCCAGTACTTC.

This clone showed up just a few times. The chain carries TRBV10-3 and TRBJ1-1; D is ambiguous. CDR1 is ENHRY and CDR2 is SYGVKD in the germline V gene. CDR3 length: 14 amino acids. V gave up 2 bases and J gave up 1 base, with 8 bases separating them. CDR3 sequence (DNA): TGTGCCATCAGTGAGGAACACAGGAACACTGAAGCTTTCTTT. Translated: CAISEEHRNTEAFF.

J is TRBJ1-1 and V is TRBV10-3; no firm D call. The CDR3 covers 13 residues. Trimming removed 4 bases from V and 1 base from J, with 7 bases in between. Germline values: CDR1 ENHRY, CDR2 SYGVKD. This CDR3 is CAISVGGNTEAFF. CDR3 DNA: TGTGCCATCAGTGTTGGCGGGAACACTGAAGCTTTCTTT.

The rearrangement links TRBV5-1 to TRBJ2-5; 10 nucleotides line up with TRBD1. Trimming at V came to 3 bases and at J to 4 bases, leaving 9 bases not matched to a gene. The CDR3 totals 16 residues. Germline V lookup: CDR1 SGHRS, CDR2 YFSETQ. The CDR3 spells CASSWRAGTGVETQYF. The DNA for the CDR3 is TGCGCCAGCAGCTGGCGGGCGGGGACAGGGGTAGAGACCCAGTACTTC.

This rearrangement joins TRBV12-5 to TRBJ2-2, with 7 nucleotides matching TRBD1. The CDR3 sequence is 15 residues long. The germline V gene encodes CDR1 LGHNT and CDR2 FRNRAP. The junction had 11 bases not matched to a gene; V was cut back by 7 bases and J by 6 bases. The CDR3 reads CASVLGGAVSGELFF. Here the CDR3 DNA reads TGTGCTAGTGTTTTAGGGGGCGCAGTGTCCGGGGAGCTGTTTTTT.

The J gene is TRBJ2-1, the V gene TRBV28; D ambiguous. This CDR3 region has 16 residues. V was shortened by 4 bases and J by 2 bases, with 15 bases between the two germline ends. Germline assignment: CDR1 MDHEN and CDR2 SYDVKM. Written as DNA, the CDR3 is TGTGCCAGCAGTTCTGCTAAGGCGGATACCTACAATGAGCAGTTCTTC. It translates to CASSSAKADTYNEQFF.

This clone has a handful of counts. Here the CDR3 reads CASSLPGTNYGYTF. The CDR3 coding sequence is TGTGCCAGCAGCTTGCCGGGGACTAACTATGGCTACACCTTC. V gene TRBV5-5 combines with J gene TRBJ1-2; D gene uncertain. CDR3 length: 14 residues. Germline loops: CDR1 SGHKS, CDR2 YYEKEE (reference sequence). The V end was cut by 1 base, the J end by 0 bases, with 7 bases between.

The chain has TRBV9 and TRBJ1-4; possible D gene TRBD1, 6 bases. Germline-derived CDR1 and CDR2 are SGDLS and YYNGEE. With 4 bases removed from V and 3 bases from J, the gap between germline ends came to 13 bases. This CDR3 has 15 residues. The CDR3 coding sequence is TGTGCCAGCAGCCAAGGACAGTCACCTAATGAAAAACTGTTTTTT. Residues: CASSQGQSPNEKLFF.

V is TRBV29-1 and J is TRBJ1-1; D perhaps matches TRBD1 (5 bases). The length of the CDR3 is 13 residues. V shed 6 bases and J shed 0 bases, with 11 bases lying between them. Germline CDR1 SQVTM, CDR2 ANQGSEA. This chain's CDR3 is CSVRGKVNTEAFF. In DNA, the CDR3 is TGCAGCGTAAGGGGCAAGGTGAACACTGAAGCTTTCTTT.

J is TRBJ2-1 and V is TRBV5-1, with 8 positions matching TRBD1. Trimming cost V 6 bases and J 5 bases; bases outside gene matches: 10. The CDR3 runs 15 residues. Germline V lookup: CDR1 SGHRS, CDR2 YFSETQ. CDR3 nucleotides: TGCGCCAGCACCCTTGGGACAGGTGGAAACAATGAGCAGTTCTTC. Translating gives CASTLGTGGNNEQFF. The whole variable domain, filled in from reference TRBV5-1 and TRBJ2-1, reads KAGVTQTPRYLIKTRGQQVTLSCSPISGHRSVSWYQQTPGQGLQFLFEYFSETQRNKGNFPGRFSGRQFSNSRSEMNVSTLELGDSALYLCASTLGTGGNNEQFFGPGTRLTVL.

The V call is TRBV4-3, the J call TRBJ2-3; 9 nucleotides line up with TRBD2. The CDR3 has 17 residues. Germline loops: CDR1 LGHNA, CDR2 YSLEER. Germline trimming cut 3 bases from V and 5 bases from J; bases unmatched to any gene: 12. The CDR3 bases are TGCGCCAGCAGCCAGGGGGCTAGCGGGACGTCGGGAGATACGCAGTATTTT. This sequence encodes CASSQGASGTSGDTQYF.

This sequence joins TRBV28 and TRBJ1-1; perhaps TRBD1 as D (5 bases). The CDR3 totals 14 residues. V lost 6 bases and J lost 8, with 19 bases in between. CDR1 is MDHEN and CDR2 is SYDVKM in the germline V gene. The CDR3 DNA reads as TGTGCCAGCAGCTGGAGTACAGGTACCGTAGAAGCTTTCTTT. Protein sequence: CASSWSTGTVEAFF.

CDR3 in DNA: TGTGCCAGCAGTCGCAGGGCCCAAGAGACCCAGTACTTC. It encodes CASSRRAQETQYF. The V call is TRBV27, the J call TRBJ2-5; a possible D gene is TRBD1 (5 bases). The CDR3 contains 13 residues. V was shortened by 5 bases and J by 1 base, with 8 bases between the two germline ends. Germline CDR1 and CDR2: MNHEY and SMNVEV (reference sequence).

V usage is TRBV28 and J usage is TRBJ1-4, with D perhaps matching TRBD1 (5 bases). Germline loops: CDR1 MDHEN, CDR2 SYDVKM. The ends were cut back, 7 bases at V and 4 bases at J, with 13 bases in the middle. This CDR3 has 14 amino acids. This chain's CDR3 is CASTQQANNEKLFF. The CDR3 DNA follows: TGTGCCAGCACTCAACAGGCAAATAATGAAAAACTGTTTTTT.